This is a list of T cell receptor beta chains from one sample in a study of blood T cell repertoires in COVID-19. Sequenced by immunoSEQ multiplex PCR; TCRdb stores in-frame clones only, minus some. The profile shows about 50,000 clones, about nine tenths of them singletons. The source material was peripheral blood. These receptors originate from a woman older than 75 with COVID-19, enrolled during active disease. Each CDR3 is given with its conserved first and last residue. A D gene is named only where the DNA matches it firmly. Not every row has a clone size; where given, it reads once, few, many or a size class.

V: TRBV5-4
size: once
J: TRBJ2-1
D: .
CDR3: CASSPRVGTGNNEQFF
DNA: TGTGCCAGCAGCCCCCGGGTCGGGACTGGTAACAATGAGCAGTTCTTC

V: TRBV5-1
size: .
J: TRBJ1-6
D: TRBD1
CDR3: CASRPDRANSPLHF
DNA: TGCGCCAGCAGGCCGGACAGGGCCAATTCACCCCTCCACTTT

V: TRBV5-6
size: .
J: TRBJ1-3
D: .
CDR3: CASSPVGTPGNTIYF
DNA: TGTGCCAGCAGCCCGGTGGGGACTCCGGGAAACACCATATATTTT

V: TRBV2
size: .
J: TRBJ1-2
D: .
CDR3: CASMVIRAYGYTF
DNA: TGTGCCAGCATGGTCATCAGGGCCTATGGCTACACCTTC

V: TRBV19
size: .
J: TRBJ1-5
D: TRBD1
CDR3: CASSVQGPSNQPQHF
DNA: TGTGCCAGTAGTGTACAGGGGCCGAGCAATCAGCCCCAGCATTTT

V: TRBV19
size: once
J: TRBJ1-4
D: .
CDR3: CASSISRGEKLFF
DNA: TGTGCCAGTAGTATAAGCCGGGGTGAAAAACTGTTTTTT

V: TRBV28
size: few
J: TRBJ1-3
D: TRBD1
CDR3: CASSLSGTASSGNTIYF
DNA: TGTGCCAGCAGTCTTTCAGGGACAGCGAGCTCTGGAAACACCATATATTTT

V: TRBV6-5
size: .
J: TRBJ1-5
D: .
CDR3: CASSYSTGLNQPQHF
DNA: TGTGCCAGCAGTTACTCGACAGGCCTCAATCAGCCCCAGCATTTT

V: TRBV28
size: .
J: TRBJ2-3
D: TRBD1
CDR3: CASSSADRDTDTQYF
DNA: TGTGCCAGCAGTTCGGCCGACAGGGATACAGATACGCAGTATTTT

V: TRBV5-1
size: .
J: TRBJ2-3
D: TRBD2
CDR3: CASSSTGTSEADTQYF
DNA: TGCGCCAGCAGCTCTACCGGGACTAGCGAGGCAGATACGCAGTATTTT

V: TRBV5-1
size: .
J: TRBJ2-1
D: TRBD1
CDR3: CASSLVPGGGSYNEQFF
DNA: TGCGCCAGCAGCTTGGTCCCAGGGGGCGGGTCCTACAATGAGCAGTTCTTC

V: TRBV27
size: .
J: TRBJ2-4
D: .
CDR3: CASRLIGGALAKNIQYF
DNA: TGTGCCAGCAGGTTAATAGGCGGAGCACTAGCCAAAAACATTCAGTACTTC

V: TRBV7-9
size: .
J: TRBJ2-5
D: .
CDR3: CASSLSGLMKTQYF
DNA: TGTGCCAGCAGCTTGTCGGGACTTATGAAGACCCAGTACTTC

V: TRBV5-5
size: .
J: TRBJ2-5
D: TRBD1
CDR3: CASSLSRSGQGREETQYF
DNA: TGTGCCAGCAGCTTGTCGCGGTCGGGACAGGGGAGGGAAGAGACCCAGTACTTC

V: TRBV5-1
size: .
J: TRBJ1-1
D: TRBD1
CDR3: CASSPPMDRGRAEAFF
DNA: TGCGCCAGCAGCCCTCCTATGGACAGGGGTAGAGCTGAAGCTTTCTTT

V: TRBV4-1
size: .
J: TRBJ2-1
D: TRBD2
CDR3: CASSQGTSGGAILSEQFF
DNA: TGCGCCAGCAGCCAAGGGACTAGCGGGGGGGCGATTCTGAGTGAGCAGTTCTTC

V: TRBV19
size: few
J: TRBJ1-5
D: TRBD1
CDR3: CASSRGDRGPGQPQHF
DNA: TGTGCCAGTAGTCGGGGGGACAGGGGGCCGGGGCAGCCCCAGCATTTT

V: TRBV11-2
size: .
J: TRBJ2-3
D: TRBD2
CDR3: CASSISGRGADTQYF
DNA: TGTGCCAGCAGCATTAGCGGGAGAGGGGCAGATACGCAGTATTTT

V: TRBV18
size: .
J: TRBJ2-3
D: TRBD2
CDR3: CASSPRGGVGTDTQYF
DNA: TGTGCCAGCTCACCGCGGGGGGGGGTTGGCACAGATACGCAGTATTTT

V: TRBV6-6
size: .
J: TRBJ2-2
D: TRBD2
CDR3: CASSPQASGRVLTTGELFF
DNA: TGTGCCAGCAGTCCACAAGCTAGCGGGAGGGTCCTAACCACCGGGGAGCTGTTTTTT

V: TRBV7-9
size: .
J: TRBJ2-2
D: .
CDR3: CASSLPVANTGELFF
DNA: TGTGCCAGCAGCCTTCCGGTCGCGAACACCGGGGAGCTGTTTTTT

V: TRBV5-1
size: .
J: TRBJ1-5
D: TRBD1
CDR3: CASSSGQGEGQPQHF
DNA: TGCGCCAGCAGCTCCGGACAGGGAGAGGGTCAGCCCCAGCATTTT

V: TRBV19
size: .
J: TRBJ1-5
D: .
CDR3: CAATDAYYMAGFHQPQHF
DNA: TGTGCCGCAACCGACGCTTATTATATGGCAGGGTTTCATCAGCCCCAGCATTTT

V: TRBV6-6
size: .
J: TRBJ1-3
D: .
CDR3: CASSYSAGASGNTIYF
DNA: TGTGCCAGCAGTTACTCAGCAGGCGCCTCTGGAAACACCATATATTTT

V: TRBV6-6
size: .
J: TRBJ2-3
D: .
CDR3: CASSPRLFDGALDTQYF
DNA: TGTGCCAGCAGTCCCCGCCTATTTGATGGGGCCTTAGATACGCAGTATTTT

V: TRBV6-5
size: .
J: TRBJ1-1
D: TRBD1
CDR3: CASTPRTGNTEAFF
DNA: TGTGCCAGCACCCCCAGGACAGGGAACACTGAAGCTTTCTTT

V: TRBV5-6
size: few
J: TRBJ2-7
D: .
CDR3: CASSFKVARGSGSYEQYF
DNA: TGTGCCAGCAGCTTTAAGGTAGCCCGCGGATCCGGGTCCTACGAGCAGTACTTC

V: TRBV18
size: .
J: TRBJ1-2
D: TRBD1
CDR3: CASSPGTGAGYTF
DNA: TGTGCCAGCTCACCAGGGACAGGGGCGGGCTACACCTTC

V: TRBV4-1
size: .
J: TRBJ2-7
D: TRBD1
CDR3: CASSHPTRDRVGEQYF
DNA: TGCGCCAGCAGCCATCCCACCCGGGACAGGGTTGGCGAGCAGTACTTC

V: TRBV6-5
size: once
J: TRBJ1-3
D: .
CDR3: CASSYQGSGNTIYF
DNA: TGTGCCAGCAGTTACCAGGGGTCTGGAAACACCATATATTTT

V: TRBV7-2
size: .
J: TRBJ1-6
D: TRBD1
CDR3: CASSSGTGRNSPLHF
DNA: TGTGCCAGCAGCTCCGGGACAGGGAGGAATTCACCCCTCCACTTT

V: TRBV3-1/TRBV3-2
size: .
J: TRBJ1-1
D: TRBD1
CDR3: CASSRTGTGYTEAFF
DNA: TGTGCCAGCAGCCGAACCGGGACAGGGTACACTGAAGCTTTCTTT

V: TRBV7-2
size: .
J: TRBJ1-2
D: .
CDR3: CASSPRQASNYGYTF
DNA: TGTGCCAGCAGCCCCCGGCAGGCGAGTAACTATGGCTACACCTTC

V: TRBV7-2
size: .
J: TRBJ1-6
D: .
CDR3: CASSLAVNSPLHF
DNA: TGTGCCAGCAGCTTAGCCGTAAATTCACCCCTCCACTTT

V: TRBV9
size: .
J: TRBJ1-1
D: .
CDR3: CASSVGWGNTEAFF
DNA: TGTGCCAGCAGCGTAGGTTGGGGCAACACTGAAGCTTTCTTT

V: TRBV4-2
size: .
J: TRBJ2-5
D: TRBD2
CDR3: CASSQDGTSGQETQYF
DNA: TGTGCCAGCAGCCAAGACGGGACTAGTGGCCAAGAGACCCAGTACTTC

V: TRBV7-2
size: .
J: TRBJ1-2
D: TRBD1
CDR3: CASSAKGQVYGYTF
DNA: TGTGCCAGCAGCGCAAAGGGACAGGTCTATGGCTACACCTTC

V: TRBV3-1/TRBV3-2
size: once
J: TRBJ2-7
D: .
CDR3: CASSPRTTLAYEQYF
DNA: TGTGCCAGCAGCCCCAGGACTACTCTCGCCTACGAGCAGTACTTC

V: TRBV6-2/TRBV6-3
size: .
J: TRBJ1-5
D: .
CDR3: CASSRLQLSNQPQHF
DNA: TGTGCCAGCAGTAGACTACAGCTTAGCAATCAGCCCCAGCATTTT

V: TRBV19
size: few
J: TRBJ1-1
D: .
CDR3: CASSAQGGNTEAFF
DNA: TGTGCCAGTAGTGCTCAGGGTGGGAACACTGAAGCTTTCTTT

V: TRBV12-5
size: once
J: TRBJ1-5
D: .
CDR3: CASGGGQALNQPQHF
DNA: TGTGCTAGTGGGGGGGGGCAGGCCCTAAATCAGCCCCAGCATTTT

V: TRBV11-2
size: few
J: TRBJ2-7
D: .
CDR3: CASSLATSSPLSYEQYF
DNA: TGTGCCAGCAGCTTAGCGACTTCTAGCCCCCTCTCCTACGAGCAGTACTTC

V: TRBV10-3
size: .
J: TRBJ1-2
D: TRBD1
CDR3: CAISYGQGSGYGYTF
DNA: TGTGCCATCAGCTATGGACAGGGGTCTGGCTATGGCTACACCTTC

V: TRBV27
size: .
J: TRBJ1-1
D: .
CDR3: CASRGQMNTEAFF
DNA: TGTGCCAGCAGGGGACAAATGAACACTGAAGCTTTCTTT

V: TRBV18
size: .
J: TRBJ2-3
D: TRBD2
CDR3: CASSPAGATDTQYF
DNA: TGTGCCAGCTCACCTGCGGGAGCGACAGATACGCAGTATTTT

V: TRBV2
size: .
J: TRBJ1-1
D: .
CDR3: CASLDTMNTEAFF
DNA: TGTGCCAGCCTGGACACCATGAACACTGAAGCTTTCTTT

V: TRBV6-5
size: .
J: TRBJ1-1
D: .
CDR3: CASSSPGNTEAFF
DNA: TGTGCCAGCAGTTCCCCGGGTAACACTGAAGCTTTCTTT

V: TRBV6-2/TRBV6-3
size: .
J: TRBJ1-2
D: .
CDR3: CASTPGGRAGYGYTF
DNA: TGTGCCAGCACCCCCGGCGGCAGGGCTGGCTATGGCTACACCTTC